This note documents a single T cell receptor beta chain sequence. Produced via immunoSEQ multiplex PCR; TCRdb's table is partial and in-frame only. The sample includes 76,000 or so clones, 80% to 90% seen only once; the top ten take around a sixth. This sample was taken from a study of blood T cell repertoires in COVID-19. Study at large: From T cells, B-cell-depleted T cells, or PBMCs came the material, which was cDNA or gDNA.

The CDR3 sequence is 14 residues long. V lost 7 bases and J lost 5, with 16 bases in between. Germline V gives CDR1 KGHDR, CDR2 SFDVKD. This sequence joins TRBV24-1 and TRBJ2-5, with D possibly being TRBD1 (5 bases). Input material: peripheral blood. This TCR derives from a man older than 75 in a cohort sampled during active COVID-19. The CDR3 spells CATRARQKVETQYF. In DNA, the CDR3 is TGTGCCACCAGGGCGCGACAGAAGGTGGAGACCCAGTACTTC.